The entry below describes one T cell receptor (beta chain). The data were obtained in a study of blood T cell repertoires in COVID-19. Across the study: Some COVID-19 samples were acute and others convalescent; all came from the United States, Italy and Spain. Sources were T cells, B-cell-depleted T cells, or PBMCs; the material itself was cDNA or gDNA.

As handled by the study authors: The assay estimated nucleated cells by amplifying reference gene primers. The data were produced by immunoSEQ multiplex PCR, yet TCRdb's version contains in-frame clones alone and is incomplete. The DNA was the basis for D and trimming; V, J and clone size are from that table. The repertoire holds under 95,000 clones, with approximately 89% as singletons. V was shortened by 5 bases and J by 3 bases, with 4 bases between the two germline ends. Germline V lookup: CDR1 LGHDT, CDR2 YNNKEL (reference sequence). The CDR3 contains 12 residues. Sequenced material: peripheral blood. The genes are TRBV3-1 (or the pseudogene TRBV3-2) and TRBJ2-2, with D unresolved. The sequence was collected from a human donor with acute or convalescent COVID-19. The donor label of this sample is uncertain. CDR3 bases: TGTGCCAGCAGCTTATACACCGGGGAGCTGTTTTTT. As protein: CASSLYTGELFF.